The 25 T cell receptor beta chains listed next were all sequenced from one sample in a study of vaccination effects on CD4 cells after COVID-19. The culture ran for about eleven days before CD4+ T cells were isolated. Profiling relied on immunoSEQ multiplex PCR, and the TCRdb table lists in-frame clones only, not all of them. This sample has around 60,000 clones; around three quarters occur once, and the top ten carry roughly 3.2%. Their cognate antigens are unknown. The source was CD4+ T cells from PBMCs cultured without peptide, collected before COVID-19 vaccination. The receptors were gathered from a human donor who received a COVID-19 vaccine.

This clone was observed once. The chain links TRBV6-5 to TRBJ1-4; D is undetermined. The CDR3 extends over 15 amino acids. Per the germline V gene, CDR1 is MNHEY and CDR2 is SVGAGI. The V end was cut by 6 bases, the J end by 0 bases, with 11 bases between. CDR3 bases: TGTGCCAGCAGCCGGACCGCAGCAACTAATGAAAAACTGTTTTTT. It specifies CASSRTAATNEKLFF.

This chain connects TRBV5-1 to TRBJ2-2; D is possibly TRBD1 (5 bases). Germline assignment: CDR1 SGHRS and CDR2 YFSETQ. Trimming took 5 bases from V and 1 from J, leaving 15 bases between them. The length of the CDR3 is 16 residues. CDR3 in DNA: TGCGCCAGCAGTTTTAGACAGTTTGGGAACACCGGGGAGCTGTTTTTT. Encoded protein: CASSFRQFGNTGELFF.

This clone was seen once. The chain combines TRBV19 with TRBJ2-5; 9 bases align to TRBD2. The germline V gene encodes CDR1 LNHDA and CDR2 SQIVND (reference sequence). With V trimmed by 5 bases and J by 5 bases, 6 bases remained unmatched. This CDR3 comprises 14 residues. CDR3 amino acids: CASSWRGGVETQYF. The CDR3 DNA reads TGTGCCAGTAGTTGGCGCGGGGGGGTGGAGACCCAGTACTTC.

The chain links TRBV10-3 to TRBJ2-2; D may be TRBD2 (6 bases). CDR1 and CDR2 (germline): ENHRY, SYGVKD. Trimming removed 1 base from V and 0 bases from J, with 12 bases in between. The CDR3 has 17 amino acids. CDR3 sequence: CAISEWAGRSNTGELFF. The CDR3 DNA sequence: TGTGCCATCAGTGAGTGGGCGGGACGTTCGAACACCGGGGAGCTGTTTTTT.

This chain connects TRBV24-1 to TRBJ2-3; 12 nucleotides align to TRBD2. Germline trimming cut 0 bases from V and 1 base from J; bases unmatched to any gene: 1. CDR1 and CDR2 from the germline V gene are KGHDR and SFDVKD. This CDR3 contains 17 residues. This CDR3 is CATSDLRLAGGTDTQYF. The CDR3, as DNA: TGTGCCACCAGTGATTTGCGACTAGCGGGGGGCACAGATACGCAGTATTTT.

The rearrangement joins TRBV2 to TRBJ1-5; weak D call: TRBD1 (6 bases). Germline V lookup: CDR1 SNHLY, CDR2 FYNNEI. There are 15 residues in the CDR3. Trimming stripped 4 bases from V and 7 bases from J, with 17 bases between. The CDR3 region has the DNA TGTGCCAGCAGTGGGACAGCTACTACGGGACAGCCCCAGCATTTT. Its protein product is CASSGTATTGQPQHF.

The chain uses TRBV5-1 and TRBJ1-6, with D hard to call. Trimming took off 4 bases at V and 8 bases at J, with 16 bases between the two ends. In germline, CDR1 is SGHRS, CDR2 YFSETQ. The CDR3 has 15 residues. The CDR3 DNA is TGCGCCAGCAGCCCGAATGAAGACGGCGATTCACCCCTCCACTTT. Translation gives CASSPNEDGDSPLHF.

The chain employs TRBV9 and TRBJ2-3; no firm D call. Per germline, CDR1 SGDLS and CDR2 YYNGEE. This CDR3 is built from 15 residues. Trimming took off 7 bases at V and 3 bases at J, with 18 bases between the two ends. The CDR3 is CASARFGGTTDTQYF. As DNA, the CDR3 is TGTGCCAGCGCACGATTTGGCGGTACGACAGATACGCAGTATTTT.

V gene TRBV15 combines with J gene TRBJ1-2, with unresolved D. The CDR3 covers 14 residues. V was shortened by 0 bases and J by 8 bases, with 13 bases between the two germline ends. Germline V gene data show CDR1 as LNHNV and CDR2 as YYDKDF (reference sequence). The CDR3 region is CATSRDQGRWGYTF. CDR3 sequence (DNA): TGTGCCACCAGCAGAGATCAAGGGCGATGGGGCTACACCTTC.

This clone has a handful of counts. The rearrangement joins TRBV18 to TRBJ1-1, with D unclear. This CDR3 is 12 amino acids long. The germline CDR1 and CDR2 sequences are KGHSH and LQKENI. The ends were cut back, 1 base at V and 2 bases at J, with 2 bases in the middle. Here the CDR3 reads CASSPRNTEAFF. The CDR3 coding sequence is TGTGCCAGCTCACCACGCAACACTGAAGCTTTCTTT.

The V call is TRBV19, the J call TRBJ2-1; 12 nucleotides match TRBD1. The V gene's germline CDR1 is LNHDA and CDR2 SQIVND (reference sequence). The CDR3 contains 18 residues. Germline trimming cut 5 bases from V and 12 bases from J; bases unmatched to any gene: 20. CDR3 nucleotide sequence: TGTGCCAGTAGTGCCAGTAATCGGGGACAGGGGGCCCGGGGGGCGCAGTTCTTC. Translation gives CASSASNRGQGARGAQFF.

The chain joins TRBV3-1 (or the pseudogene TRBV3-2) to TRBJ1-2; D call uncertain. CDR3 size: 11 residues. Germline V gives CDR1 LGHDT, CDR2 YNNKEL (reference sequence). Trimming took 3 bases from V and 6 from J, leaving 5 bases between them. This chain's CDR3 is CASSQADGYTF. CDR3 coding DNA: TGTGCCAGCAGCCAGGCGGATGGCTACACCTTC.

The rearrangement links TRBV15 to TRBJ1-3, with D uncertain. Trimming stripped 1 base from V and 13 bases from J, with 26 bases between. Germline-derived CDR1 and CDR2 are LNHNV and YYDKDF (reference sequence). The CDR3 runs to 17 residues. The CDR3 sequence is CATSRGFFRTEPSRIYF. The CDR3 region has the DNA TGTGCCACCAGCAGAGGTTTTTTCAGAACCGAACCAAGCCGGATATATTTT.

The chain employs TRBV5-8 and TRBJ1-1, with 9 bases aligning to TRBD1. Unmatched junction bases numbered 13, after V lost 7 bases and J lost 3 bases. The CDR3 totals 16 residues. Germline assignment: CDR1 SGHTS and CDR2 YDEGEE. CDR3 in amino acids: CASPVDRGGLDTEAFF. The CDR3 region has the DNA TGTGCCAGCCCGGTAGACAGGGGGGGATTAGACACTGAAGCTTTCTTT.

This chain uses TRBV7-8 with TRBJ2-3; D remains unclear. CDR3 length: 19 amino acids. V lost 3 bases to trimming and J lost 0 bases, with 22 bases between them. Germline CDR1 SGHVS, CDR2 FQNEAQ. The CDR3 protein is CASSFQEGYRIPSTDTQYF. The CDR3, as DNA: TGTGCCAGCAGCTTCCAAGAAGGCTACAGAATTCCTAGCACAGATACGCAGTATTTT.

This sequence joins TRBV5-1 and TRBJ2-4; 8 bases map to TRBD1. The CDR3 has 13 amino acids. The V and J ends lost 6 bases and 5 bases, in that order; junction bases with no gene match: 4. Germline CDR1 SGHRS, CDR2 YFSETQ. The CDR3 nucleotides are TGCGCCAGCAACGGACAGGGCGAAAACATTCAGTACTTC. Translated, it gives CASNGQGENIQYF.

This clone occurred once. The chain couples TRBV24-1 to TRBJ2-1; 11 nucleotides match TRBD1. The CDR3 is made up of 16 amino acids. V lost 4 bases, J lost 4 bases, and 5 bases stayed unmatched. From germline, CDR1 is KGHDR and CDR2 SFDVKD. CDR3 coding DNA: TGTGCCACCAGTGACCGGACAGGGGGCACGTACAATGAGCAGTTCTTC. Translating it yields CATSDRTGGTYNEQFF.

V and J are TRBV2 and TRBJ1-4, with D possibly being TRBD1 (5 bases). From germline, CDR1 is SNHLY and CDR2 FYNNEI. The CDR3 covers 14 residues. Trimming shortened V by 7 bases and J by 7 bases, and 16 bases separated the two germline ends. The CDR3 loop is CASTVPRGGEKLFF. CDR3 DNA: TGTGCCAGCACTGTACCTAGGGGTGGTGAAAAACTGTTTTTT.

The chain joins TRBV7-2 to TRBJ2-4; D gene ambiguous. Germline CDR1 reads SGHTA; CDR2 reads FQGNSA. Trimming took off 5 bases at V and 2 bases at J, with 10 bases between the two ends. This CDR3 contains 14 residues. The CDR3 DNA is TGTGCCAGCAGCACGGATCCGTCCAAAAACATTCAGTACTTC. Protein sequence: CASSTDPSKNIQYF.

This clone was found a few times. The chain carries TRBV11-2 and TRBJ1-1, with D possibly matching TRBD1 (5 bases). The length of the CDR3 is 16 residues. Per the germline V gene, CDR1 is SGHAT and CDR2 is FQNNGV. V was pared by 4 bases and J by 1 base, with 16 bases between. The CDR3 DNA reads as TGTGCCAGCAGCTCTTTTCCAGGGTTTGGGAACACTGAAGCTTTCTTT. Translating gives CASSSFPGFGNTEAFF.

The V call is TRBV5-1, the J call TRBJ1-1; D possibly corresponds to TRBD1 (6 bases). V was shortened by 0 bases and J by 5 bases, with 11 bases between the two germline ends. Per germline, CDR1 SGHRS and CDR2 YFSETQ. CDR3 length equals 14 residues. The CDR3 sequence is CASSLDQGRTEAFF. CDR3 bases: TGCGCCAGCAGCTTGGATCAGGGGAGGACTGAAGCTTTCTTT.

The chain uses TRBV6-5 and TRBJ1-2, with D uncertain. V dropped 0 bases and J dropped 0 bases, with 8 bases sitting between them. Germline V gene lookup returns CDR1 MNHEY and CDR2 SVGAGI. The CDR3 consists of 15 residues. CDR3 nucleotide sequence: TGTGCCAGCAGTTACTCACGGATAGCTAACTATGGCTACACCTTC. Protein product: CASSYSRIANYGYTF.

The chain uses TRBV21-1 and TRBJ1-5. TRBV21-1 is annotated as a pseudogene. The CDR3 extends over 13 amino acids. CDR3 in DNA: TGTGCCAGCGTCTGGAAGAGGGCTCAGCCCCAGCATTTT. Amino acids: CASVWKRAQPQHF.

V is TRBV24-1 and J is TRBJ2-7; D not certain. CDR1 KGHDR and CDR2 SFDVKD come from the germline V gene. The CDR3 covers 13 residues. The V end was cut by 5 bases, the J end by 6 bases, with 13 bases between. In DNA form, the CDR3 reads TGTGCCACCAGTGGGCAAGTGGGGATCGAGCAGTACGTC. As protein: CATSGQVGIEQYV.

The sample holds one count of this clone. The rearrangement uses TRBV10-2 and TRBJ2-5; D perhaps matches TRBD1 (6 bases). V lost 6 bases to trimming and J lost 5 bases, with 13 bases between them. Germline V gene data show CDR1 as WSHSY and CDR2 as SAAADI. There are 13 residues in the CDR3. In DNA form, the CDR3 reads TGCGCCAGCAGGAGAGGGGGTTGGGAGACCCAGTACTTC. Its protein is CASRRGGWETQYF.